Below are 11 T cell receptor beta chains sequenced from a single sample in a study of T-cell reconstitution after alpha-beta-depleted transplantation in children. Preparation of the TCRbeta library was carried out with unique molecular identifiers. MiXCR was run by TCRdb on the PCR reads, yielding one entry per CDR3 protein. The repertoire consists of 900,000 or so distinct CDR3 sequences, with roughly 15% occurring once and the leading ten covering around 5%. The specimen was PBMCs, mostly from graft donor cells, collected 360 days after TCRalphabeta/CD19-depleted stem cell transplant. These TCRs come from a male patient younger than 18 who had a stem cell transplant for acute lymphoblastic leukemia, so the T cells may come from the graft donor.

This clonotype was picked up a small number of times. This chain connects TRBV7-8 to TRBJ2-2; 10 bases match TRBD2. CDR1 and CDR2 from the germline V gene are SGHVS and FQNEAQ. V lost 3 bases, J lost 4 bases, and 2 bases stayed unmatched. CDR3 size: 15 residues. The CDR3 coding sequence is TGTGCCAGCAGCTTCAGCGGGAGGGCCACCGGGGAGCTGTTTTTT. It yields the protein CASSFSGRATGELFF. Using reference TRBV7-8 and TRBJ2-2 for the parts outside the CDR3, the full variable domain is GAGVSQSPRYKVAKRGQDVALRCDPISGHVSLFWYQQALGQGPEFLTYFQNEAQLDKSGLPSDRFFAERPEGSVSTLKIQRTQQEDSAVYLCASSFSGRATGELFFGEGSRLTVL.

CDR3 sequence: CASRTGVNQPQHF. CDR3 nucleotide sequence: TGTGCCAGTAGGACAGGGGTCAATCAGCCCCAGCATTTT. The rearrangement joins TRBV19 to TRBJ1-5, with TRBD1 matching 8 bases. The CDR3 runs 13 residues. Germline CDR1 reads LNHDA; CDR2 reads SQIVND (reference sequence). V dropped 6 bases and J dropped 3; count of bases not matched to a gene: 1.

Turning to this clonotype: A read error may produce the germline difference seen at one junction end. J is TRBJ1-1 and V is TRBV29-1; D is perhaps TRBD1 (6 bases). The CDR3 has 15 residues. CDR1 is SQVTM and CDR2 is ANQGSEA in the germline V gene. Here the CDR3 DNA reads TGCAGCGTTCCCCTGGGGGGGCAGGCGAACACTCAAGCTTTCTTT. It codes for CSVPLGGQANTQAFF.

The chain uses TRBV4-2 and TRBJ2-1, with D possibly TRBD2 on 5 matching bases. Germline lookup yields CDR1 LGHNA and CDR2 YNFKEQ. V lost 0 bases and J lost 0, with 15 bases in between. This CDR3 comprises 18 residues. CDR3 nucleotides: TGTGCCAGCAGCCAAGATCATAGGGCGGGCCCCTCCTACAATGAGCAGTTCTTC. The encoded protein is CASSQDHRAGPSYNEQFF.

Many counts were recorded for this clonotype. The rearrangement links TRBV27 to TRBJ2-7; TRBD1 might be the D (5 bases). Germline loops: CDR1 MNHEY, CDR2 SMNVEV (reference sequence). This CDR3 has 13 residues. The V gene lost 9 bases and the J gene lost 0 bases, with 12 bases spanning the gap. The CDR3 is CARKQVYSYEQYF. CDR3 coding DNA: TGTGCCAGAAAACAGGTATACTCCTACGAGCAGTACTTC.

This clonotype has only a few counts. This sequence joins TRBV6-5 and TRBJ1-1; perhaps TRBD1 as D (6 bases). Germline loops: CDR1 MNHEY, CDR2 SVGAGI. Trimming left V 7 bases short and J 8 bases short, with 14 bases between. CDR3 length: 12 residues. CDR3 coding DNA: TGTGCCAGCAAAAGGGGGAAGCGCGAAGCTTTCTTT. It encodes CASKRGKREAFF.

In its sample, this clonotype was seen a few times. The chain links TRBV10-1 to TRBJ1-1; a weak D match, TRBD1 (5 bases). The CDR3 loop spans 16 amino acids. Trimming shortened V by 5 bases and J by 0 bases, and 16 bases separated the two germline ends. Per germline, CDR1 WNHNN and CDR2 SYGVQD (reference sequence). This CDR3 reads CASSRGRQSMNTEAFF. DNA for the CDR3: TGCGCCAGCAGTAGGGGCAGGCAATCCATGAACACTGAAGCTTTCTTT.

The genes are TRBV27 and TRBJ2-1; the D is unclear. Deletions cut 6 bases from V and 3 bases from J, with 24 bases between. Germline V gene data show CDR1 as MNHEY and CDR2 as SMNVEV (reference sequence). CDR3 length: 18 amino acids. The DNA for the CDR3 is TGTGCCAGCAGCCTTTCTACCCTTGGCGGTGTTGTCTACAATGAGCAGTTCTTC. Protein: CASSLSTLGGVVYNEQFF.

This chain uses TRBV29-1 with TRBJ2-7, with 9 bases fitting TRBD1. V was pared by 6 bases and J by 2 bases, with 5 bases of the junction left unmatched. The germline gives CDR1 SQVTM, CDR2 ANQGSEA. The CDR3 covers 13 residues. CDR3 region: CSVWDRVAYEQYF. CDR3 bases: TGCAGCGTATGGGACAGGGTCGCCTACGAGCAGTACTTC.

The chain couples TRBV20-1 to TRBJ2-2, with 8 nucleotides matching TRBD1. J lost 2 bases, V lost 2 bases, and 4 bases had no gene match. CDR1 and CDR2 from the germline V gene are DFQATT and SNEGSKA (reference sequence). This CDR3 is built from 15 residues. The CDR3 DNA is TGCAGTGCTAGACAGGGGGCGCACAACACCGGGGAGCTGTTTTTT. Its protein is CSARQGAHNTGELFF.

This clonotype has only a few counts. The chain links TRBV9 to TRBJ2-1; D not certain. The CDR3 is 13 residues long. CDR1 is SGDLS and CDR2 is YYNGEE in the germline V gene. Trimming took off 4 bases at V and 5 bases at J, with 10 bases between the two ends. CDR3 residues: CASSPFRDNEQFF. For the CDR3, the DNA is TGTGCCAGCAGCCCCTTTAGGGACAATGAGCAGTTCTTC.